Included here is one TCR beta chain sequence, with context. Trimming cost V 8 bases and J 2 bases, with 9 bases left between them. This CDR3 contains 12 residues. TCRdb independently ran MiXCR on the RT-PCR reads; one entry per CDR3 protein. The sample lists about 650,000 distinct CDR3 sequences; about 15% were seen once. The data stem from a study of response to subunit inactivated influenza vaccine. The chain employs TRBV12-3 or TRBV12-4 and TRBJ2-5; maybe TRBD2 (6 bases). The receptor was isolated from a man aged 45-60 years who received an inactivated influenza vaccine. Here the sequenced sample was PBMCs from blood, taken 14 to 15 days before vaccination. CDR3 nucleotides: TGTGCCAGCGGGGGGAATCAAGAGACCCAGTACTTC. Its protein product is CASGGNQETQYF.